This T cell receptor (beta chain) was captured in a study of memory CD4+ T cells and cytomegalovirus serostatus. Study-wide context: This sample comes from healthy Belgian adults, roughly 9 CMV seropositive, around 26 seronegative. Findings and limits, study-wide: Each of 67 CMV-associated TCRbeta sequences occurred in one to five individuals.

The table lists this clone with a few counts. Its antigen is as yet unknown. Repertoires were generated with immunoSEQ multiplex PCR, while TCRdb's copy carries only in-frame clones and drops some. The sample carries fewer than 35,000 clones, 70% to 80% recorded once. The sort gate was single viable CD3+CD4+CD8-CD45RO+ cells for memory CD4+ T cells. V lost 5 bases to trimming and J lost 4 bases, with 12 bases between them. CDR1 is LNHDA and CDR2 is SQIVND in the germline V gene (reference sequence). The CDR3 covers 15 residues. The specimen was memory CD4+ T cells from blood. The sequence was obtained from an adult in good health and CMV-seronegative. This sequence joins TRBV19 and TRBJ1-6; the D gene is possibly TRBD1 (6 bases). CDR3 amino acids: CASSPGHAYNSPLHF. CDR3 in DNA: TGTGCCAGTAGTCCGGGACACGCTTATAATTCACCCCTCCACTTT. The variable domain in full, with the rest retrieved from reference TRBV19 and TRBJ1-6, is DGGITQSPKYLFRKEGQNVTLSCEQNLNHDAMYWYRQDPGQGLRLIYYSQIVNDFQKGDIAEGYSVSREKKESFPLTVTSAQKNPTAFYLCASSPGHAYNSPLHFGNGTRLTVT.